This TCR beta chain was sequenced for a study of beta chain features in type 1 diabetes. Turning to the study itself: No patient-donor differences in age, gender, total cells or subset yield. Whole-study findings and limits: Researchers could not determine here whether HLA type influences TCRB rearrangement. Moderate yet significant TCRB CDR3 shortening was seen in Type 1 diabetes patients in all four CD4+ subsets.

Expressed TCRB transcripts were sequenced, since all the RNA that had been isolated was reverse transcribed. Naive, central memory and regulatory T cell samples produced a mean of approximately 3.9 million reads. The table came from immunoSEQ multiplex PCR; TCRdb's copy has only in-frame clones and leaves some out. The sample includes 100,000 to 150,000 clones, roughly 17% of them seen just once. Comments on this clone: Its specificity is not known.

Germline assignment: CDR1 KGHSH and CDR2 LQKENI. Trimming stripped 0 bases from V and 4 bases from J, with 9 bases between. This CDR3 has 14 residues. Isolation of CD4+ naive, central memory, regulatory and stem cell-like memory cells was achieved by sorting via CD45RO/CCR7/CD25/CD127/CD95/CD27. Sequences were obtained from central memory CD4+ T cells from blood. The J gene is TRBJ2-5, the V gene TRBV18; maybe TRBD2 (5 bases). The source is a man aged 18-30 years with type 1 diabetes. The CDR3 protein is CASSPPDGGETQYF. For the CDR3, the DNA is TGTGCCAGCTCACCACCCGACGGAGGAGAGACCCAGTACTTC.